Reported below is one TCR beta chain. The clone's antigen remains unknown. Qualities for individual bases were not recorded, and no much larger clone is one base off. CD8 naive samples were CD45RO-negative cells positively selected for CCR7, giving a CD45RA+CCR7+ population that excluded TemRA cells. The donors were healthy, HIV-negative adults who had no recently reported acute infections or vaccinations. Every donor was a Caucasian adult living in Nashville, Tennessee, USA. Blood was obtained by leukapheresis, after which PBMCs were separated by Ficoll-Histopaque density gradient centrifugation and cryopreserved in liquid nitrogen vapor phase. Analytical flow cytometry was used to check the purity and quantity of every magnetically sorted T cell population. Each sorted fraction had its genomic DNA isolated and then quantified by UV absorbance on a Nanodrop 2000c. The data are from a study of shared clonotypes between healthy human individuals (dated by TCRdb to 2020 to 2022). As for the study more broadly: A few men and two women, aged 18 to 49 years, made up the cohort. Per donor, three plates each were used for CD4 naive and CD4 memory, two for CD8 naive, and one for CD8 memory. To estimate repertoire size and how much clonotypes are shared between individuals, the study performed deep sequencing of blood TCR repertoires from about 5 healthy adults. To increase sequencing depth and limit assay-specific biases, TCR repertoire library preparation and sequencing were carried out by different laboratories using diverse techniques. Between about 0.9 and 10 billion PBMCs per donor were obtained by leukapheresis. What the work shows at the level of the full study, not this receptor alone: Pairwise subsampling indicated that sequencing depth was expected to affect the degree of clonotype sharing among donors. Compared with non-shared clonotypes, the clonotypes found in all four sorted-subset donors had higher generation probabilities. Even with the large sequencing depth, rarefaction of the sorted-subset datasets indicated that sequencing was incomplete. Naive subsets generally had larger estimated clonotype richness than memory subsets. Only blood was sampled, and tissue TCR repertoires likely differ from those in blood. Because the study included a small number of donors, the genetic and exposure-history diversity represented was limited. When a handful of donors were compared, the shared fraction of clonotypes was 5% to 6.5% for naive CD4, around 3.5% for naive CD8, more than 2% for memory CD4, and roughly 0.4% for memory CD8.

Its CDR3 holds 20 amino acids, cysteine through phenylalanine. Just the 60-base CDR3 DNA is kept, in frame starting at base 1. The germline V gene (reference sequence) supplies CDR1 SGHNT and CDR2 YYREEE. V is reduced by 0 bases and J by 7 bases, leaving a spacing of 29 bases between them. Using the deep immunoSEQ assay, multiplex PCR amplified TCR CDR3 regions from genomic DNA. Genomic DNA extracted from each cell subset was distributed evenly over all wells of several immunoSEQ 96-well plates, and each plate served as one replicate. Each replicate PCR for sorted subsets received 150 to 250 ng genomic DNA, equal to about 30,000 T cell genomes. Purified libraries were quantified with a Qubit 3.0 fluorometer, sized on a Bioanalyzer 2100, and re-quantified with the KAPA Library Quantification kit. A separate single-read 150-cycle Illumina NextSeq 550 flow cell was used to sequence each immunoSEQ 96-well plate. The paper's data handling went like this. Because the immunoSEQ output included only junctional sequences and no quality scores, the filtering could not be the same as the filtering used for full-length reads. To assign V/J genes and CDR3, sequences were annotated using PyIR, a Python wrapper for IgBLAST v1.9, with IMGT germline references. Reads were filtered out if the reads had weak V/J assignments (E-value above 1e-6), no CDR3, stop codons, out-of-frame junctions, or ambiguous translated residues. V3J clonotypes were defined as sequences sharing the same inferred V gene, J gene, and CDR3 amino acid sequence. Percentage overlap between repertoires was computed as shared unique clonotypes divided by the size of the smaller repertoire. RTK rarefaction, the Chao1 estimator, and Recon v2.1 estimates of unobserved clonotypes were used to assess repertoire richness. Generation probabilities were computed with OLGA for all TCRbeta clonotypes obtained by the gDNA method from a few donors. TCRdb's version of the immuneACCESS table is confined to in-frame rearrangements and falls short of the full clone set. An unresolved V gene accounts for under half of the shortfall where checked; the remainder is of unknown origin. V and J calls and clone size come straight from that table; D and trimming were deduced from the DNA. The sample has 1.5 million to 2.5 million clones on record, roughly 95% of them singletons. 1.2% of the sample goes to the ten largest clones.

Sequenced input: naive CD8+ T cells sorted from blood. The label giving this sample's cell subset or site can be read as: CD45RA+CCR7+. The clonotype comes from a man aged 18-30 years in good health. This sequence uses TRBV5-4 and TRBJ2-4, and TRBD2 may be the D gene, going by 7 matching bases. The CDR3 protein sequence reads: CASSLELETGSVRGANIQYF. The DNA sequence is given as TGTGCCAGCAGCTTGGAATTAGAAACAGGGTCGGTTCGGGGGGCGAACATTCAGTACTTC.